This T cell receptor beta chain emerged from a study of blood T cell repertoires in COVID-19. Across the whole study: From the United States, Italy and Spain came samples of acute and convalescent COVID-19. Sources were T cells, B-cell-depleted T cells, or PBMCs; the material itself was cDNA or gDNA.

Germline V gene data show CDR1 as LNHDA and CDR2 as SQIVND (reference sequence). The ends lost 4 bases at V and 4 bases at J; junction bases unmatched: 8. The CDR3 consists of 15 residues. During active infection, Seattle patients enrolled and were then monitored through disease. In the original workflow: By means of reference gene primer amplification, nucleated cell counts were estimated. The table came from immunoSEQ multiplex PCR; TCRdb's copy has only in-frame clones and leaves some out. From that table come the V and J calls and clone size; the DNA was used to work out D and trimming. The sample contains 150,000 to 200,000 clones, roughly 93% of which appear only once.

Sequenced sample: peripheral blood. The source is a woman aged 60-70 years with COVID-19, enrolled during active disease. The chain links TRBV19 to TRBJ1-2; 8 bases map to TRBD1. CDR3: CASSTGDRPSYGYTF. CDR3 in DNA: TGTGCCAGTAGTACCGGGGACAGGCCATCCTATGGCTACACCTTC.